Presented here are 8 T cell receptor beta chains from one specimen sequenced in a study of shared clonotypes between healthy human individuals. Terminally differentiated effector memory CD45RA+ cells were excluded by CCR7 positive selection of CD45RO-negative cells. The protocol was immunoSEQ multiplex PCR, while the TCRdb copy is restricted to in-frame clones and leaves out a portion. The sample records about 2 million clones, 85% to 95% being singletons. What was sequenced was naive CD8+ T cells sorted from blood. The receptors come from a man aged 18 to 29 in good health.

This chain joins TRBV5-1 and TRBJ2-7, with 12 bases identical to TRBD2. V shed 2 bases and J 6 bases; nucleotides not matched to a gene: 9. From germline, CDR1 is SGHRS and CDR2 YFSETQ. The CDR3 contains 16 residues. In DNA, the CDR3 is TGCGCCAGCAGCTTACGAATGACTAGCGGGAGTACCGAGCAGTACTTC. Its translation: CASSLRMTSGSTEQYF.

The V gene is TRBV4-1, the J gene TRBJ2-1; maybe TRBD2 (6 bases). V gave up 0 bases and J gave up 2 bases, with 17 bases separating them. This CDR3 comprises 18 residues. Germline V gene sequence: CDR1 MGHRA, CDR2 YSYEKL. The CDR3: CASSQDQYQEGAYNEQFF. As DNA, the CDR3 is TGCGCCAGCAGCCAAGATCAGTACCAGGAGGGCGCCTACAATGAGCAGTTCTTC.

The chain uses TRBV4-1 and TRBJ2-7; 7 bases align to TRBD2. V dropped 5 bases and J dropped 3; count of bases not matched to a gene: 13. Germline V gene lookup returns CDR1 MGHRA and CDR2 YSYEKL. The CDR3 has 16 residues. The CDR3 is CASSYPGGRGNYEQYF. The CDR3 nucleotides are TGCGCCAGCAGCTACCCGGGGGGAAGAGGAAACTACGAGCAGTACTTC.

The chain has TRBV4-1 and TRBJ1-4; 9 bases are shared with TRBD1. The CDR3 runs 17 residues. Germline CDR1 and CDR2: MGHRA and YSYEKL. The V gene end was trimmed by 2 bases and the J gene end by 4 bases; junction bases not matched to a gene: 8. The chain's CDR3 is CASSQLGQGPYNEKLFF. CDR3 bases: TGCGCCAGCAGCCAACTGGGACAGGGTCCCTATAATGAAAAACTGTTTTTT.

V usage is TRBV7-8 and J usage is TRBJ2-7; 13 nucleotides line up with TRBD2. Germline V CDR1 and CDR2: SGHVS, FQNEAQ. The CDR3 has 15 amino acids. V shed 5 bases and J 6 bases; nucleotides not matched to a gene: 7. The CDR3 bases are TGTGCCAGCAGCCACCAGGGACTAGCGGGATTCGAGCAGTACTTC. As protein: CASSHQGLAGFEQYF.

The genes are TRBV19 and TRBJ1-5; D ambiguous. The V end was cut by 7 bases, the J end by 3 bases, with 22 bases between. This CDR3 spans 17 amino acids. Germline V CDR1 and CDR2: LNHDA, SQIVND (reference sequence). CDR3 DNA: TGTGCCAGTATGGAACGGGTCCTGGTCGTAAACAATCAGCCCCAGCATTTT. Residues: CASMERVLVVNNQPQHF.

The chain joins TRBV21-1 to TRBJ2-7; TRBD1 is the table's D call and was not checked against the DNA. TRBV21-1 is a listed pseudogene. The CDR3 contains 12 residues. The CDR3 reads CASSKTGFEQYF. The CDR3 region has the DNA TGTGCCAGCAGCAAAACAGGGTTCGAGCAGTACTTC.

The CDR3 region has the DNA TGTGCCAGCAGTGAAGAGACAGGGGAAGACTATGGCTACACCTTC. It codes for CASSEETGEDYGYTF. The chain employs TRBV2 and TRBJ1-2, with TRBD1 identical over 8 bases. CDR1 and CDR2 (germline): SNHLY, FYNNEI. CDR3 length: 15 amino acids. With V trimmed by 1 base and J by 3 bases, 4 bases remained unmatched.